Below are 27 T cell receptor beta chains sequenced from a single sample in a study of early T cells in non-severe SARS-CoV-2 infection. In TCRdb, the 5' RACE reads were re-called with MiXCR into one record per CDR3 protein. The sample yields fewer than 85,000 distinct CDR3 sequences, roughly 16% seen once. Sequencing was done on a sample of whole blood. Every receptor here comes from an adult who was a healthcare worker with PCR-confirmed SARS-CoV-2 infection or an uninfected control (not recorded which).

Ten or more counts support this clonotype. CDR3 nucleotide sequence: TGTGCCTGGAGACCGTTCGTGACGTGGGAAAACACCATATATTTT. It translates to CAWRPFVTWENTIYF. The rearrangement joins TRBV30 to TRBJ1-3; D unresolved. From germline, CDR1 is GTSNPN and CDR2 SVGIG (reference sequence). V dropped 3 bases and J dropped 6 bases, with 18 bases sitting between them. There are 15 residues in the CDR3.

This clonotype has a handful of counts. The DNA for the CDR3 is TGTGCCAGCAAATGGAACACTGAAGCTTTCTTT. Its protein is CASKWNTEAFF. V usage is TRBV27 and J usage is TRBJ1-1; D gene ambiguous. The germline V gene has CDR1 MNHEY and CDR2 SMNVEV (reference sequence). Trimming shortened V by 7 bases and J by 1 base, and 4 bases separated the two germline ends. The CDR3 runs 11 residues.

This chain links TRBV5-6 with TRBJ2-6, with D hard to call. In germline, CDR1 is SGHDT, CDR2 YYEEEE. The CDR3 contains 16 residues. Trimming cost V 6 bases and J 4 bases, with 17 bases left between them. The CDR3 protein is CASTPTPVWGANVLTF. The CDR3 DNA is TGTGCCAGCACCCCGACTCCCGTCTGGGGGGCCAACGTCCTGACTTTC.

A few counts support this clonotype. The V and J genes are TRBV18 and TRBJ1-1, with unresolved D. This CDR3 contains 13 residues. CDR1 and CDR2 (germline): KGHSH, LQKENI. Trimming stripped 1 base from V and 3 bases from J, with 6 bases between. In nucleotides, the CDR3 is TGTGCCAGCTCACCACTGAAGCACACTGAAGCTTTCTTT. This encodes CASSPLKHTEAFF.

This chain uses TRBV5-1 with TRBJ2-3, with 10 bases that match TRBD1. J gave up 6 bases and V 3 bases, and 10 bases lay outside the gene matches. This CDR3 is 16 amino acids long. Germline lookup yields CDR1 SGHRS and CDR2 YFSETQ. The CDR3 DNA reads as TGCGCCAGCAGCTACAACGCCGGGACAGGGGATGATACGCAGTATTTT. The encoded protein is CASSYNAGTGDDTQYF.

The rearrangement uses TRBV27 and TRBJ1-2; a possible D gene is TRBD1 (5 bases). Looked up from germline, CDR1 is MNHEY and CDR2 is SMNVEV (reference sequence). The CDR3 has 15 residues. Deletions cut 4 bases from V and 8 bases from J, with 20 bases between. The CDR3 loop reads CASSSLRDRRGGYTF. The DNA of the CDR3 is TGTGCCAGCAGTTCCCTCCGGGACCGGCGAGGGGGCTACACCTTC.

This clonotype appeared a few times. The V call is TRBV20-1, the J call TRBJ2-2; 7 bases agree with TRBD2. Trimming removed 4 bases from V and 7 bases from J; junction bases left unmatched: 21. The CDR3 extends over 18 amino acids. Looked up from germline, CDR1 is DFQATT and CDR2 is SNEGSKA (reference sequence). DNA for the CDR3: TGCAGTGCTACGAGACCCGACTGGAGAGGGAGGGCCGGCGGGGAGCTGTTTTTT. Its protein product is CSATRPDWRGRAGGELFF.

V is TRBV20-1 and J is TRBJ2-3, with TRBD2 identical over 12 bases. This CDR3 region has 20 residues. Trimming removed 0 bases from V and 0 bases from J; junction bases left unmatched: 13. Per the germline V gene, CDR1 is DFQATT and CDR2 is SNEGSKA (reference sequence). The CDR3 is CSARDLVASGGAGSTDTQYF. CDR3 bases: TGCAGTGCTAGAGATCTTGTGGCTAGCGGGGGGGCCGGGAGCACAGATACGCAGTATTTT.

Comment on this clonotype: A much larger clone differs by one base, so this may be a read error. The chain joins TRBV28 to TRBJ1-2, with a possible D match to TRBD1 (6 bases). The germline V gene has CDR1 MDHEN and CDR2 SYDVKM. This CDR3 is built from 15 residues. As DNA, the CDR3 is TGTGTCAGCAGGGAACAGGGAAAACCTGACTATGGCTACACCTTC. Its protein product is CVSREQGKPDYGYTF.

This clonotype came up once. The chain employs TRBV25-1 and TRBJ1-4; 8 nucleotides align to TRBD1. Germline values: CDR1 MGHDK, CDR2 SYGVNS. CDR3 length: 13 amino acids. The J segment lost 7 bases and the V segment lost 7 bases, leaving 5 bases of the junction unmatched. As DNA, the CDR3 is TGTGCCAGCACCGCAGGGGGCTTTGAAAAACTGTTTTTT. It translates to CASTAGGFEKLFF.

This rearrangement joins TRBV7-2 to TRBJ2-1; 8 bases agree with TRBD2. J was trimmed by 6 bases and V by 1 base; bases with no gene match: 5. This CDR3 region has 15 residues. Germline V lookup: CDR1 SGHTA, CDR2 FQGNSA. CDR3 region: CASSLGGLAGNEQFF. The DNA of the CDR3 is TGTGCCAGCAGCTTAGGAGGACTAGCTGGCAATGAGCAGTTCTTC.

This clonotype was observed a few times. The V and J genes are TRBV2 and TRBJ2-2; 7 positions match TRBD2. Germline values: CDR1 SNHLY, CDR2 FYNNEI. The V gene end was trimmed by 7 bases and the J gene end by 1 base; junction bases not matched to a gene: 0. This CDR3 contains 13 residues. CDR3 nucleotide sequence: TGTGCCAGCAAGCGGGAGAACACCGGGGAGCTGTTTTTT. Amino acid sequence: CASKRENTGELFF.

The CDR3 DNA reads TGTGCCACCAGCCCGGACAGGGGAAGCAATCAGCCCCAGCATTTT. Its protein product is CATSPDRGSNQPQHF. The chain couples TRBV15 to TRBJ1-5; 9 bases match TRBD1. Germline loops: CDR1 LNHNV, CDR2 YYDKDF (reference sequence). Trimming cost V 5 bases and J 1 base; bases outside gene matches: 3. The CDR3 covers 15 residues.

This clonotype was seen a handful of times. The chain employs TRBV10-1 and TRBJ2-7; D may be TRBD1 or TRBD2 (6 bases each). The CDR3 is 17 residues long. The V end was cut by 0 bases, the J end by 5 bases, with 20 bases between. Germline V gene data show CDR1 as WNHNN and CDR2 as SYGVQD (reference sequence). The CDR3: CASSESPLGGLDNEQYF. CDR3 in DNA: TGCGCCAGCAGTGAGTCCCCCCTTGGGGGGCTTGACAACGAGCAGTACTTC.

This rearrangement joins TRBV7-9 to TRBJ1-6, with D tentatively TRBD1 (5 bases). The CDR3 covers 18 residues. Trimming pared 1 base from V and 9 bases from J, leaving 22 bases between. CDR1 is SEHNR, CDR2 FQNEAQ, per germline (reference sequence). The chain's CDR3 is CASSLEVSPTGMSSPLHF. The CDR3 nucleotides are TGTGCCAGCAGCTTAGAAGTATCCCCTACAGGAATGTCTTCACCCCTCCACTTT.

Here the CDR3 DNA reads TGTGCCAGCACTGATCACAGGGCTTTGAACACTGAAGCTTTCTTT. Amino acid sequence: CASTDHRALNTEAFF. The chain couples TRBV27 to TRBJ1-1; maybe TRBD1 (6 bases). V was cut by 7 bases and J by 0 bases, with 15 bases left in between. This CDR3 is built from 15 residues. Germline CDR1 reads MNHEY; CDR2 reads SMNVEV (reference sequence).

This clonotype came up a few times. The V gene is TRBV30, the J gene TRBJ1-1, with D perhaps matching TRBD1 (6 bases). The CDR3 runs to 17 residues. Trimming pared 5 bases from V and 7 bases from J, leaving 29 bases between. Germline assignment: CDR1 GTSNPN and CDR2 SVGIG (reference sequence). CDR3 in DNA: TGTGCCTGGCACACCCCACCCTCAGGGGCGGGGGCGCATGAAGCTTTCTTT. Its translation is CAWHTPPSGAGAHEAFF.

This clonotype was found a few times. The chain uses TRBV5-1 and TRBJ1-1, with TRBD1 matching 8 bases. Germline values: CDR1 SGHRS, CDR2 YFSETQ. This CDR3 region has 14 residues. V shed 2 bases and J 1 base; nucleotides not matched to a gene: 1. The CDR3 sequence is CASSFDRGNTEAFF. CDR3 in DNA: TGCGCCAGCAGCTTCGACAGGGGGAACACTGAAGCTTTCTTT.

This clonotype occurred a few times. The chain combines TRBV5-5 with TRBJ1-2; D gene unclear. Looked up from germline, CDR1 is SGHKS and CDR2 is YYEKEE (reference sequence). With 3 bases removed from V and 3 bases from J, the gap between germline ends came to 12 bases. The CDR3 length is 14 residues. The CDR3 reads CASSSAPGDYGYTF. DNA for the CDR3: TGTGCCAGCAGCTCCGCCCCGGGAGACTATGGCTACACCTTC.

V gene TRBV3-1 combines with J gene TRBJ2-1; TRBD2 aligns across 7 bases. This CDR3 region has 15 residues. The V segment lost 4 bases and the J segment 3 bases; nucleotides outside the gene matches: 6. Per germline, CDR1 LGHDT and CDR2 YNNKEL (reference sequence). Written as DNA, the CDR3 is TGTGCCAGCAGCCCGGAGCTAGCGGACTACAATGAGCAGTTCTTC. Its protein is CASSPELADYNEQFF.

This clonotype has just a few counts. This chain uses TRBV7-2 with TRBJ2-3, with D possibly being TRBD1 or TRBD2 (6 bases each). In germline, CDR1 is SGHTA, CDR2 FQGNSA. V lost 6 bases and J lost 5, with 24 bases in between. The CDR3 spans 17 residues. CDR3 coding DNA: TGTGCCAGCAGTTTTCCCAGGACGGGGGCCGCTAGAGATACGCAGTATTTT. Encoded protein: CASSFPRTGAARDTQYF.

V gene TRBV3-1 combines with J gene TRBJ2-1, with D possibly TRBD2 on 5 matching bases. The CDR3 has 15 residues. V was trimmed by 1 base and J by 14 bases, leaving 21 bases between them. The germline V gene encodes CDR1 LGHDT and CDR2 YNNKEL (reference sequence). This CDR3 is CASSQGISSQNGEFF. DNA for the CDR3: TGTGCCAGCAGCCAAGGCATCTCCTCACAGAACGGGGAGTTCTTC.

The V call is TRBV28, the J call TRBJ1-1; weak D call: TRBD1 (6 bases). This CDR3 comprises 15 residues. V lost 3 bases to trimming and J lost 5 bases, with 16 bases between them. Per the germline V gene, CDR1 is MDHEN and CDR2 is SYDVKM. The chain's CDR3 is CASSLVTGLGTEAFF. CDR3 sequence (DNA): TGTGCCAGCAGTTTGGTGACAGGCCTTGGGACTGAAGCTTTCTTT.

This clonotype was counted at least ten times. The V and J genes are TRBV2 and TRBJ2-1; TRBD2 agrees at 11 bases. The CDR3 runs 16 residues. J gave up 3 bases and V 5 bases, and 6 bases lay outside the gene matches. Germline CDR1 reads SNHLY; CDR2 reads FYNNEI. The DNA of the CDR3 is TGTGCCAGCAGTACCGGGACTAGCGGACGCTACAATGAGCAGTTCTTC. Translating gives CASSTGTSGRYNEQFF.

This clonotype was found a few times. J is TRBJ2-2 and V is TRBV13; D not resolved. The germline CDR1 and CDR2 sequences are PRHDT and FYEKMQ (reference sequence). The germline V and J ends were trimmed by 6 bases and 4 bases, with 15 bases remaining between them. CDR3 length equals 15 residues. The CDR3 sequence: CASRSSRTSTGELFF. In nucleotides, the CDR3 is TGTGCCAGCAGATCCTCCCGGACCTCCACCGGGGAGCTGTTTTTT.

This clonotype came up a few times. This chain connects TRBV9 to TRBJ2-7; D unclear. The CDR3 consists of 15 residues. Deletions cut 2 bases from V and 2 bases from J, with 14 bases between. CDR1 and CDR2 (germline): SGDLS, YYNGEE. The CDR3 sequence: CASSVGSSSTYEQYF. DNA of the CDR3: TGTGCCAGCAGCGTGGGCAGCAGCTCCACCTACGAGCAGTACTTC.

This clonotype was seen only a few times. The genes are TRBV18 and TRBJ2-2; D is perhaps TRBD1 (6 bases). Trimming stripped 4 bases from V and 6 bases from J, with 18 bases between. This CDR3 has 16 residues. Germline V gene data show CDR1 as KGHSH and CDR2 as LQKENI. CDR3: CASSHQTGPPAGELFF. For the CDR3, the DNA is TGTGCCAGCTCACACCAGACAGGCCCCCCCGCCGGGGAGCTGTTTTTT.